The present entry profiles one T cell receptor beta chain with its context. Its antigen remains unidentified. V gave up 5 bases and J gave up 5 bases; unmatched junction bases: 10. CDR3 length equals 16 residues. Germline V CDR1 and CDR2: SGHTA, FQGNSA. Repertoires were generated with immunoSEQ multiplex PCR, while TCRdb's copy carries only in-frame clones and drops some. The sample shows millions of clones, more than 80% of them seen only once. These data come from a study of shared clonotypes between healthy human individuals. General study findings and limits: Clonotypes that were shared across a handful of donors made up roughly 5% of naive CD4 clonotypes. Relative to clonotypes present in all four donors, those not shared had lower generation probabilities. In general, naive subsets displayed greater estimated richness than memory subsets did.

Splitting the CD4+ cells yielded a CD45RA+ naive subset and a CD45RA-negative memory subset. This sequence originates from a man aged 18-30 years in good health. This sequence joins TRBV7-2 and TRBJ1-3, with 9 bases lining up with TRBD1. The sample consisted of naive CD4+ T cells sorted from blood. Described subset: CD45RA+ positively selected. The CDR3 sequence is CASSPRQGGERNTIYF. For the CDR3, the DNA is TGTGCCAGCAGCCCTCGACAGGGGGGCGAGCGAAACACCATATATTTT.